By frequency in the sample, the clone carrying this T cell receptor beta chain is medium-sized (0.01 to 0.1%). Trimming stripped 5 bases from V and 6 bases from J, with 19 bases between. There are 15 residues in the CDR3. Adaptor-ligated barcode primers were used to amplify TRBV12-4/TRBJ1-2 clonotypes. Using its own MiXCR run on the multiplex PCR reads, TCRdb lists one record per CDR3 protein. The repertoire consists of several hundred distinct CDR3 sequences, with around 3.4% occurring once and the leading ten covering 34%. Tregs were sorted as CD4+CD25+CD127-/low cells. This receptor was identified in a female donor with breast cancer. V usage is TRBV12-3 or TRBV12-4 and J usage is TRBJ1-2, with TRBD1 as a possible D gene (5 bases). The sequenced sample was Tregs sorted from blood. This chain's CDR3 is CASSPHFQGHDGYTF. CDR3 DNA sequence: TGTGCCAGCAGTCCGCACTTTCAGGGTCACGATGGCTACACCTTC.